This T cell receptor (beta chain) came from a study of cytomegalovirus exposure and HLA in healthy donors. Regarding the study as a whole: Most observed TCR sequences were rare, whereas some public TCRs were detected in many donors. Later analysis associated a missense DCLRE1C variant with TCR beta V- and J-gene trimming.

As regards this clone: Antigen: not known.

The PCR used 60 Vbeta and 13 Jbeta primers. Repertoires were generated with immunoSEQ multiplex PCR, while TCRdb's copy carries only in-frame clones and drops some. The table includes approximately 260,000 clones, about nine tenths detected once. Germline V gene sequence: CDR1 KGHSH, CDR2 LQKENI. J lost 5 bases, V lost 6 bases, and 0 bases had no gene match. The length of the CDR3 is 13 residues. The chain links TRBV18 to TRBJ2-1, with 11 nucleotides matching TRBD1. The origin of this receptor is a girl aged 2-10 years in good health and CMV-seronegative. Sequenced sample: PBMCs. CDR3 region: CASSGQGDNEQFF. CDR3 in DNA: TGTGCCAGCTCGGGACAGGGGGACAATGAGCAGTTCTTC.